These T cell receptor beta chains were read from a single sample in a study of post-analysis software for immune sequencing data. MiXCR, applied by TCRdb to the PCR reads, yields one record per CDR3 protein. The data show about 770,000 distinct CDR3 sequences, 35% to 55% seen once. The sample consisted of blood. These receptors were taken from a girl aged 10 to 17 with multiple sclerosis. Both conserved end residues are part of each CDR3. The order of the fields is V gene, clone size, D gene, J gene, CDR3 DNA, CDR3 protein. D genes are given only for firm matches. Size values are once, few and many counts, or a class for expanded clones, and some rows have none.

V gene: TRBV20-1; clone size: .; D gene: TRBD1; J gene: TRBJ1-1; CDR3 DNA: TGCAGTGCTCGAGATCCGACAGGGGACACTGAAGCTTTCTTT; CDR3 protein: CSARDPTGDTEAFF
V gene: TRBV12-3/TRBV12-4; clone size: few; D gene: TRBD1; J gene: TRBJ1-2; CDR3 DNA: TGTGCCAGCAGCCCAACCCTTTCCTCAGGGGGCTGGTACTATGGCTACACCTTC; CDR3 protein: CASSPTLSSGGWYYGYTF
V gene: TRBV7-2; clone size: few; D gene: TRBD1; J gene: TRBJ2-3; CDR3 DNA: TGTGCCAGCAGCCCCCGAGGGCCCAGGGGGCTTGGCACAGATACGCAGTATTTT; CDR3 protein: CASSPRGPRGLGTDTQYF
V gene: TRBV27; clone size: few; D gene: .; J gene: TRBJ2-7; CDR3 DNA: TGTGCCAGCAGTCCCGACCCGACCTACGAGCAGTACTTC; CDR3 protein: CASSPDPTYEQYF
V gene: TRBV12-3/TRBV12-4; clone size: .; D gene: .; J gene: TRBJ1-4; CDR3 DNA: TGTGCCAGCAGTTTTGGGACACCAGAAAGACTGTTTTTT; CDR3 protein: CASSFGTPERLFF
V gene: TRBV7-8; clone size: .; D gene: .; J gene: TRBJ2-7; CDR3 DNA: TGTGCCAGCAGCTTAGGTCGACTATACTACGATGAGCAGTACTTC; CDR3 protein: CASSLGRLYYDEQYF
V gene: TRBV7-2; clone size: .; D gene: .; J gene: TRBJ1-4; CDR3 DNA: TGTGCCAGCAGCTTACTCGGATTCTCGGCAACTAATGAAAAACTGTTTTTT; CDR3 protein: CASSLLGFSATNEKLFF
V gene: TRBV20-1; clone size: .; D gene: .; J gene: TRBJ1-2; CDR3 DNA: TGCAGTGCGGGAGATCTAGGCTACACCTTC; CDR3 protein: CSAGDLGYTF
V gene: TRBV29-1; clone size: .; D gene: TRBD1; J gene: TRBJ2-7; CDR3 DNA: TGCAGCGTTGAGGGGACAGGGGACACCTACGAGCAGTACTTC; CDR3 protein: CSVEGTGDTYEQYF
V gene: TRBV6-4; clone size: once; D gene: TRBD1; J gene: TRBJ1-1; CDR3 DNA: TGTGCCAGCAGTGAGACAGGGTTGAACACTGAAGCTTTCTTT; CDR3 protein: CASSETGLNTEAFF
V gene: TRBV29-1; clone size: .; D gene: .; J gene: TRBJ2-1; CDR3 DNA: TGCAGCGTTGACCGGGGGGCGAATGAGCAGTTCTTC; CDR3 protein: CSVDRGANEQFF
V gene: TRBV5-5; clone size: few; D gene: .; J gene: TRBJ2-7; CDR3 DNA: TGTGCCAGCAGCCCAGGACTCCCTGGGTTATACGAGCAGTACTTC; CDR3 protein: CASSPGLPGLYEQYF
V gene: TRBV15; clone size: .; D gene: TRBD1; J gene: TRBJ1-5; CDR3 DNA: TGTGCCACCAGCCCAGGGGGGTCCAATCAGCCCCAGCATTTT; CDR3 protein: CATSPGGSNQPQHF
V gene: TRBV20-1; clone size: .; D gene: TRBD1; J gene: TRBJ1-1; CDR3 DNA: TGCAGTGCCTTGACAGGGTACACTGAAGCTTTCTTT; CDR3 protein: CSALTGYTEAFF
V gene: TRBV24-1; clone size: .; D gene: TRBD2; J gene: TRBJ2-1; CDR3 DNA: TGTGCCACCAGTGAGCCGTCGGGCGGGAGGACCAATGAGCAGTTCTTC; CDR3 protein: CATSEPSGGRTNEQFF
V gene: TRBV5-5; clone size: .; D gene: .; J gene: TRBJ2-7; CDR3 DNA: TGTGCCAGCAGCTTGGTTGCGGGGTCGCACGAGCAGTACTTC; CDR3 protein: CASSLVAGSHEQYF
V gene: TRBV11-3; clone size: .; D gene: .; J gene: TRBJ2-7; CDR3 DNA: TGTGCCAGCAGTCGTAGTCCCGATCGTAGCGAGCAGTACTTC; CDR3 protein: CASSRSPDRSEQYF
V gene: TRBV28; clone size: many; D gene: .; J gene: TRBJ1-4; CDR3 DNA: TGTGCCAGCTCGGCCGCTGAAAAACTGTTTTTT; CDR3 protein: CASSAAEKLFF
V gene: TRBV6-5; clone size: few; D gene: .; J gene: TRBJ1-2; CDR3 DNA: TGTGCCAGCAGACCCGGGGGGGCTTTCTATGGCTACACCTTC; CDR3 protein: CASRPGGAFYGYTF
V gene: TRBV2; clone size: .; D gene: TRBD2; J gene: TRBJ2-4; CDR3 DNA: TGTGCCAGCATGGGGCGGGAGCCCGGAGTAGCCAAAAACATTCAGTACTTC; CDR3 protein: CASMGREPGVAKNIQYF
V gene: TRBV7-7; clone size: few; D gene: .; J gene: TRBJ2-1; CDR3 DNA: TGTGCTAGCAGCTTAGCTGTGAGCAATGAGCAGTTCTTC; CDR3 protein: CASSLAVSNEQFF
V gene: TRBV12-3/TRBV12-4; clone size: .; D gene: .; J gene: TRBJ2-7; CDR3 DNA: TGTGCCAGCATCCCTGGGGCTAGTGGGAGCTACGAGCAGTACTTC; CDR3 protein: CASIPGASGSYEQYF
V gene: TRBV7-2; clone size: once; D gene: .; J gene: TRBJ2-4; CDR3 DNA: TGTGCCAGCAGCCCAAGGACGGACCGGGGGATTCAGTACTTC; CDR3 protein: CASSPRTDRGIQYF
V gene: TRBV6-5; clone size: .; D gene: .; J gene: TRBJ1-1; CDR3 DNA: TGTGCCAGCAGTTACTTAACCAAGGGCGCGAACACTGAAGCTTTCTTT; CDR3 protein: CASSYLTKGANTEAFF
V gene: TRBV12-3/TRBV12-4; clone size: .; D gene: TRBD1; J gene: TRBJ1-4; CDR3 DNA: TGTGCCAGCATGCCCTCGGGACAGTCACAGGAAAAACTGTTTTTT; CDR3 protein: CASMPSGQSQEKLFF
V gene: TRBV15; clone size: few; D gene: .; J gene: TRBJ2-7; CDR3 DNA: TGTGCCACCAGCAGAGATAGGTACAGGTCAACCTACGAGCAGTACTTC; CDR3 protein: CATSRDRYRSTYEQYF
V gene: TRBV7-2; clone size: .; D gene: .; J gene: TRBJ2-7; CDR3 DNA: TGTGCCAGCAGCTTAGCGGCACAGCCAAGCTCCTACGAGCAGTACTTC; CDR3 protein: CASSLAAQPSSYEQYF
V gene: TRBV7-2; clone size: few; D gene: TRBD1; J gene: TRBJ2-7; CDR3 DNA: TGTGCCAGCAGCGCCCGACAGGGGCTCGAGCAGTACTTC; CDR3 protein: CASSARQGLEQYF
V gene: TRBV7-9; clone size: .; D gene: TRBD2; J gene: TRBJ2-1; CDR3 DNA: TGTGCCAGCAGCCCCACTAGCGGGACCAATGAGCAGTTCTTC; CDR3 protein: CASSPTSGTNEQFF